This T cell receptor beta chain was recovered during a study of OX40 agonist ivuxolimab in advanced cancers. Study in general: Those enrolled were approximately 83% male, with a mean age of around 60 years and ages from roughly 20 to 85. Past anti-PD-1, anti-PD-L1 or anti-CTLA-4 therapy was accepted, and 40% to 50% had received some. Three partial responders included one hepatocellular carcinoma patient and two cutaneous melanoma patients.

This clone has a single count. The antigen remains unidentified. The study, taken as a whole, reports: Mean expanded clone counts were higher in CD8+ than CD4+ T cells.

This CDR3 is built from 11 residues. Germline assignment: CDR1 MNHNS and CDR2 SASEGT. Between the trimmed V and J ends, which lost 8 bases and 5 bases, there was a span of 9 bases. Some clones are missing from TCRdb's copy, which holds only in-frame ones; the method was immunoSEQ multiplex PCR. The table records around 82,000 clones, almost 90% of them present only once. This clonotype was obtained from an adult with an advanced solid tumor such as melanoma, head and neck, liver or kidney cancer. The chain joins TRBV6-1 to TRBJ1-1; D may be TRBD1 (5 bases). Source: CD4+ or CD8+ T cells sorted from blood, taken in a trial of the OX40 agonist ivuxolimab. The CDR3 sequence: CASGGRTEAFF. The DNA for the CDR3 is TGTGCCAGCGGGGGAAGGACTGAAGCTTTCTTT.